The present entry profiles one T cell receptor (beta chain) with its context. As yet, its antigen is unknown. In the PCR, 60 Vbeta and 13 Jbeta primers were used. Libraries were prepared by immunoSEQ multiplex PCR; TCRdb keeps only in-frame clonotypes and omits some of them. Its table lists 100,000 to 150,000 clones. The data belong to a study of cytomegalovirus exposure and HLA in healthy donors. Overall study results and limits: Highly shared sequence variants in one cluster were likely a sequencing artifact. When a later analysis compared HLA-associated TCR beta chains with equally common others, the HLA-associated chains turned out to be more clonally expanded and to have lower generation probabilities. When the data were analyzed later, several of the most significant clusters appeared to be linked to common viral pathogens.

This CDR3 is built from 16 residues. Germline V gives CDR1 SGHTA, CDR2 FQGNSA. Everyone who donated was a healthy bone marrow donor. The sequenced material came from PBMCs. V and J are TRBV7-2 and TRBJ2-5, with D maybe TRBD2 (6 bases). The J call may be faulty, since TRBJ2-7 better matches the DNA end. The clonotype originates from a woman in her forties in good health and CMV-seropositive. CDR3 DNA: TGTGCCAGCAGCTTAGGGCCTGGGCGGGATGAGGACGAGCAGTACTTC. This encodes CASSLGPGRDEDEQYF.